This T cell receptor beta chain was sequenced for a study of blood T cell repertoires in COVID-19. Study-level information: Samples of COVID-19 (acute and convalescent) were obtained from the United States, Italy and Spain. Nucleic acid was either cDNA or gDNA, and it came from T cells, B-cell-depleted T cells, or PBMCs.

Original processing methods: The assay estimated nucleated cells by amplifying reference gene primers. Here immunoSEQ multiplex PCR was the method, and the copy in TCRdb shows in-frame clones only, minus some. The D gene and trimming were derived from the DNA, and the V and J assignments and clone size from that table. The table includes some 240,000 clones, around 84% detected once. Trimming cost V 5 bases and J 4 bases, with 8 bases left between them. The germline V gene encodes CDR1 MNHEY and CDR2 SMNVEV (reference sequence). The CDR3 has 12 amino acids. Sequencing was carried out using PBMCs or T cells enriched from blood (not recorded which). The clonotype was recovered from a woman in her forties or fifties who had been exposed to COVID-19. The gene calls are TRBV27 and TRBJ1-1; D possibly corresponds to TRBD1 (6 bases). The CDR3 coding sequence is TGTGCCAGCAGTCTACAGGGCACTGAAGCTTTCTTT. The encoded protein is CASSLQGTEAFF.